The clone carrying this T cell receptor (beta chain) was recorded many times. As yet, its antigen is unknown. This sample was included in a study of neurological immune-mediated disorders. Regarding the study as a whole: The absence of any CDR3 amino acid sequence shared by expanded clones across subjects suggests that repertoires were private in all groups.

Unsorted libraries used 2 million PBMCs kept at -80 degrees C. The V gene's germline CDR1 is MNHNS and CDR2 SASEGT. V gave up 4 bases and J gave up 1 base; unmatched junction bases: 2. This CDR3 is 14 amino acids long. The team produced cDNA through 5'RACE using 10-nucleotide random UMIs. In TCRdb, the 5' RACE reads were re-called with MiXCR into one record per CDR3 protein. In the table there are about 40,000 distinct CDR3 sequences, 12% to 15% of which are singletons. The clonotype comes from a woman in her forties or fifties with HTLV-1-associated myelopathy (HAM/TSP). The specimen was PBMCs. This chain links TRBV6-1 with TRBJ1-2, with 8 positions matching TRBD1. In DNA, the CDR3 is TGTGCCAGCAGTGGACAGGGGCTTAACTATGGCTACACCTTC. This translates into CASSGQGLNYGYTF.